Below, one T cell receptor (beta chain) is given with its context. The length of the CDR3 is 16 residues. Germline CDR1 is SNHLY and CDR2 is FYNNEI. With 7 bases clipped from V and 6 bases from J, the junction kept 13 bases outside the gene matches. This entry belongs to a study of blood T cell repertoires in COVID-19. Study-wide background: COVID-19 samples collected from the United States, Italy and Spain covered acute and convalescent phases.

Original processing methods: It was from reference gene primer amplification that nucleated cell counts were estimated. Measured with immunoSEQ multiplex PCR; TCRdb has only the in-frame clones, and not every one. The V and J calls and clone size come from that table; D and trimming were worked out from the DNA. The data contain about 160,000 clones, approximately 95% of them seen just once; the ten biggest clones take up roughly 4.4%. The TCR comes from a woman in her fifties or sixties with acute or convalescent COVID-19. The sequenced sample consisted of peripheral blood. The rearrangement links TRBV2 to TRBJ1-5, with 9 bases identical to TRBD1. The CDR3 spells CASKRAGTGLSQPQHF. The CDR3, as DNA: TGTGCCAGCAAAAGGGCCGGGACAGGGTTGAGTCAGCCCCAGCATTTT.